Presented here are 23 T cell receptor beta chains from one specimen sequenced in a study of T cell responses to AZD1222 COVID-19 vaccine. Method: immunoSEQ multiplex PCR; TCRdb's copy keeps in-frame clones and lacks some. Altogether around 91,000 clones are present, roughly 84% being singletons, with the ten largest covering less than 20%. The sequenced sample was peripheral blood, obtained on day 0 of AZD1222 vaccination. These receptor sequences come from an adult in good health.

The table lists this clone with a count of one. This sequence joins TRBV5-1 and TRBJ1-6; D remains unclear. Looked up from germline, CDR1 is SGHRS and CDR2 is YFSETQ. Trimming pared 0 bases from V and 9 bases from J, leaving 10 bases between. This CDR3 region has 14 residues. The CDR3 nucleotides are TGCGCCAGCAGCTTGGCCCCCTCTGGTTCACCCCTCCACTTT. Its translation is CASSLAPSGSPLHF.

This clone showed up just a few times. The chain recombines TRBV11-3 with TRBJ2-7, with TRBD1 matching over 9 bases. Germline CDR1 is SGHNT and CDR2 is YENEEA. CDR3 length: 13 amino acids. V dropped 5 bases and J dropped 6; count of bases not matched to a gene: 5. CDR3 residues: CASSPDRGGEQYF. For the CDR3, the DNA is TGTGCCAGCAGCCCGGACAGGGGTGGCGAGCAGTACTTC.

V is TRBV19 and J is TRBJ2-3, with D unclear. The CDR3 is 13 residues long. V lost 5 bases, J lost 2 bases, and 8 bases lay in between. CDR1 LNHDA and CDR2 SQIVND come from the germline V gene (reference sequence). CDR3 loop: CASSPSVTDTQYF. DNA for the CDR3: TGTGCCAGTAGTCCATCAGTCACAGATACGCAGTATTTT.

The genes are TRBV20-1 and TRBJ2-5; D remains unclear. CDR1 and CDR2 from the germline V gene are DFQATT and SNEGSKA (reference sequence). Trimming took off 4 bases at V and 5 bases at J, with 8 bases between the two ends. This CDR3 contains 11 residues. CDR3 nucleotide sequence: TGCAGTGCTATTGGGTACGAGACCCAGTACTTC. It is translated as CSAIGYETQYF.

The table lists this clone with a count of one. This rearrangement joins TRBV7-3 to TRBJ1-2, with D maybe TRBD1 (6 bases). The CDR3 loop spans 14 amino acids. Germline loops: CDR1 SGHTA, CDR2 FQGTGA. Trimming stripped 2 bases from V and 7 bases from J, with 14 bases between. CDR3 sequence: CASSLGYEGGGYTF. The CDR3 DNA is TGTGCCAGCAGCTTAGGCTACGAGGGGGGTGGCTACACCTTC. The variable domain in full, with the rest retrieved from reference TRBV7-3 and TRBJ1-2, is GAGVSQTPSNKVTEKGKYVELRCDPISGHTALYWYRQSLGQGPEFLIYFQGTGAADDSGLPNDRFFAVRPEGSVSTLKIQRTERGDSAVYLCASSLGYEGGGYTFGSGTRLTVV.

The rearrangement links TRBV12-3 or TRBV12-4 to TRBJ2-7; 9 bases line up with TRBD1. This CDR3 contains 13 residues. V trimming: 6 bases; J trimming: 6 bases; junction bases outside the gene matches: 6. This CDR3 is CASRPTGGPEQYF. CDR3 bases: TGTGCCAGCAGGCCTACAGGGGGCCCCGAGCAGTACTTC.

This chain joins TRBV19 and TRBJ1-1; D is undetermined. The CDR3 covers 15 residues. Germline lookup yields CDR1 LNHDA and CDR2 SQIVND (reference sequence). Trimming stripped 4 bases from V and 0 bases from J, with 12 bases between. The CDR3 bases are TGTGCCAGTAGTAGGGCAGGCGGAATGAACACTGAAGCTTTCTTT. This sequence encodes CASSRAGGMNTEAFF.

This clone has only one observation. The V call is TRBV6-2 or TRBV6-3, the J call TRBJ2-7; 10 bases align to TRBD1. Looked up from germline, CDR1 is MNHEY and CDR2 is SVGEGT. With 0 bases clipped from V and 2 bases from J, the junction kept 7 bases outside the gene matches. This CDR3 contains 17 residues. This chain's CDR3 is CASSYSAGTGVPYEQYF. The CDR3 nucleotides read TGTGCCAGCAGTTACTCCGCCGGGACAGGGGTCCCCTACGAGCAGTACTTC.

The rearrangement links TRBV5-6 to TRBJ1-3; perhaps TRBD1 as D (5 bases). The CDR3 runs 17 residues. Germline V gives CDR1 SGHDT, CDR2 YYEEEE. With 3 bases removed from V and 3 bases from J, the gap between germline ends came to 19 bases. The CDR3 region is CASSSPARGVGGNTIYF. The CDR3 DNA is TGTGCCAGCAGCTCTCCTGCGAGGGGCGTAGGTGGAAACACCATATATTTT.

The chain couples TRBV28 to TRBJ2-1, with 7 bases matching TRBD2. The J segment lost 4 bases and the V segment lost 5 bases, leaving 8 bases of the junction unmatched. Germline V lookup: CDR1 MDHEN, CDR2 SYDVKM. The CDR3 covers 15 residues. The CDR3 loop is CASSIPGLLYNEQFF. The CDR3 nucleotides are TGTGCCAGCAGTATACCGGGACTACTTTACAATGAGCAGTTCTTC. The variable domain in full, completed from reference TRBV28 and TRBJ2-1, reads DVKVTQSSRYLVKRTGEKVFLECVQDMDHENMFWYRQDPGLGLRLIYFSYDVKMKEKGDIPEGYSVSREKKERFSLILESASTNQTSMYLCASSIPGLLYNEQFFGPGTRLTVL.

The V gene is TRBV28, the J gene TRBJ1-5, with D unclear. V was pared by 4 bases and J by 0 bases, with 1 base between. Germline-derived CDR1 and CDR2 are MDHEN and SYDVKM. The CDR3 has 12 residues. CDR3 sequence: CASSYSNQPQHF. The CDR3 bases are TGTGCCAGCAGTTATAGCAATCAGCCCCAGCATTTT.

V and J are TRBV28 and TRBJ2-7; D ambiguous. This CDR3 has 9 amino acids. CDR1 and CDR2 from the germline V gene are MDHEN and SYDVKM. The V and J ends lost 8 bases and 11 bases respectively, with 10 bases between them. CDR3 sequence: CASGKSEYF. The CDR3 DNA follows: TGTGCCAGCGGGAAGTCTGAGTACTTC.

The rearrangement uses TRBV3-1 (or the pseudogene TRBV3-2) and TRBJ1-3; no reliable D call. Trimming shortened V by 3 bases and J by 11 bases, and 11 bases separated the two germline ends. The length of the CDR3 is 12 residues. Germline V gene lookup returns CDR1 LGHDT and CDR2 YNNKEL (reference sequence). The CDR3 coding sequence is TGTGCCAGCAGCCACAGGACGGGCGCCATATATTTT. Amino acid sequence: CASSHRTGAIYF.

V usage is TRBV6-1 and J usage is TRBJ2-7; D gene unclear. Trimming stripped 2 bases from V and 3 bases from J, with 14 bases between. CDR1 is MNHNS, CDR2 SASEGT, per germline. This CDR3 is built from 15 residues. The DNA for the CDR3 is TGTGCCAGCAGTGAATACCATCAGACCCGCTACGAGCAGTACTTC. This codes for CASSEYHQTRYEQYF.

V is TRBV7-3 and J is TRBJ1-2; D is ambiguous. Germline V gene sequence: CDR1 SGHTA, CDR2 FQGTGA. The CDR3 runs 15 residues. Trimming took 4 bases from V and 8 from J, leaving 20 bases between them. The CDR3 bases are TGTGCCAGCAGCTCAAATCCCCGGGAGCCTAAGGGCTACACCTTC. Translation gives CASSSNPREPKGYTF.

This clone was seen just once. This chain uses TRBV27 with TRBJ1-5, with D unresolved. Trimming took off 0 bases at V and 0 bases at J, with 6 bases between the two ends. Per germline, CDR1 MNHEY and CDR2 SMNVEV (reference sequence). CDR3 size: 15 residues. The CDR3 region has the DNA TGTGCCAGCAGTTTATCTCCCAATAGCAATCAGCCCCAGCATTTT. Translating it yields CASSLSPNSNQPQHF.

The V and J genes are TRBV6-4 and TRBJ1-1; D is ambiguous. Trimming stripped 0 bases from V and 1 base from J, with 6 bases between. Germline CDR1 and CDR2: MRHNA and SNTAGT. CDR3 length: 14 residues. CDR3 in amino acids: CASSDSFTNTEAFF. DNA for the CDR3: TGTGCCAGCAGTGACTCGTTCACGAACACTGAAGCTTTCTTT.

The chain recombines TRBV6-2 or TRBV6-3 with TRBJ2-3; D is unresolved. V shed 0 bases and J shed 0 bases, with 4 bases lying between them. The CDR3 totals 14 residues. Germline values: CDR1 MNHEY, CDR2 SVGEGT. The CDR3 DNA reads as TGTGCCAGCAGTTACTCGACTAGCACAGATACGCAGTATTTT. Residues: CASSYSTSTDTQYF.

The chain joins TRBV2 to TRBJ2-1, with D hard to call. The CDR3 has 15 residues. CDR1 SNHLY and CDR2 FYNNEI come from the germline V gene. V was cut by 1 base and J by 5 bases, with 12 bases left in between. The CDR3 DNA follows: TGTGCCAGCAGTGAAGACTCTCTCAGCCACAATGAGCAGTTCTTC. Amino acid sequence: CASSEDSLSHNEQFF.

The chain uses TRBV4-3 and TRBJ1-4, with no clear D. V was clipped by 3 bases and J by 5 bases, with 7 bases between them. The CDR3 consists of 13 residues. Germline loops: CDR1 LGHNA, CDR2 YSLEER. The DNA for the CDR3 is TGCGCCAGCAGCCAGGTCCTAAATGAAAAACTGTTTTTT. This encodes CASSQVLNEKLFF.

V and J are TRBV18 and TRBJ1-1; 9 bases line up with TRBD1. CDR3 length equals 16 residues. Germline CDR1 is KGHSH and CDR2 is LQKENI. Trimming cost V 3 bases and J 0 bases; bases outside gene matches: 5. CDR3 sequence (DNA): TGTGCCAGCTCACCCTCGGACAGGGGACTGAACACTGAAGCTTTCTTT. Translation: CASSPSDRGLNTEAFF.

The chain's CDR3 is CASSDSKGGEQFF. For the CDR3, the DNA is TGTGCCAGCAGTGACTCGAAAGGGGGTGAGCAGTTCTTC. The chain uses TRBV6-4 and TRBJ2-1, with a tentative D call TRBD1 (6 bases). The CDR3 loop spans 13 amino acids. Trimming stripped 0 bases from V and 9 bases from J, with 9 bases between. Per the germline V gene, CDR1 is MRHNA and CDR2 is SNTAGT.

The V call is TRBV29-1, the J call TRBJ2-1, with D possibly matching TRBD2 (7 bases). Germline assignment: CDR1 SQVTM and CDR2 ANQGSEA. This CDR3 comprises 12 residues. V was pared by 4 bases and J by 8 bases, with 12 bases between. CDR3 amino acids: CSVVMGGHEQFF. The CDR3 DNA is TGCAGCGTTGTTATGGGGGGGCATGAGCAGTTCTTC.